This T cell receptor (beta chain) was captured in a study of OX40 agonist ivuxolimab in advanced cancers. Study background: Three partial responders included one hepatocellular carcinoma patient and two cutaneous melanoma patients.

Germline V gene lookup returns CDR1 MGHRA and CDR2 YSYEKL. CDR3 length: 17 amino acids. Between the trimmed V and J ends, which lost 1 base and 3 bases, there was a span of 16 bases. Findings and caveats of the study: Among the lowest peripheral clonal expansion occurred in 0.1-3.0 mg/kg partial responders. Expanded peripheral T cells had an undetermined antigen specificity. At 0.1 to 3.0 mg/kg and by week 6, CD4+ and CD8+ T cells in the blood had expanded clonally.

TCRdb's copy holds only in-frame clones and misses some; the assay was immunoSEQ multiplex PCR. The repertoire holds 50,000 to 65,000 clones, about 91% seen once, with about 2.7% in the top ten. Notes on this clone: Its cognate antigen is unknown. A single base separates this from a much larger clone, so it may be a read error.

This TCR derives from an adult with an advanced solid tumor such as melanoma, head and neck, liver or kidney cancer. Here the sequenced sample was CD4+ or CD8+ T cells sorted from blood, taken in a trial of the OX40 agonist ivuxolimab. This sequence joins TRBV4-1 and TRBJ1-5; D is possibly TRBD1 (5 bases). The CDR3 region has the DNA TGCGCCAGCAGCCAAGTCAACATGGGACTCATCAATCAGCCCCAGCATTTT. Its protein is CASSQVNMGLINQPQHF.